The clone carrying this TCR beta chain was found a few times. Its antigen is as yet unknown. The TCRbeta library was prepared with unique molecular identifiers. TCRdb re-called the PCR reads through MiXCR, storing one row per CDR3 protein. This sample has 900,000 or so distinct CDR3 sequences, with 15% to 20% found just once. This sample was taken from a study of T-cell reconstitution after alpha-beta-depleted transplantation in children. Regarding the study as a whole: Where some patients showed high TCRbeta diversity at day 60, it came from recipient T cells and thymic progenitors that had survived. Alpha-beta T cells about two months after transplant reportedly derived from several hundred expanded graft clones. Once a year had passed after transplant, T-cell counts and diversity came mostly from newly produced T cells.

The CDR3 has 16 amino acids. Trimming pared 8 bases from V and 2 bases from J, leaving 19 bases between. Specimen: PBMCs, mostly from graft donor cells, collected 360 days after TCRalphabeta/CD19-depleted stem cell transplant. This receptor was taken from a male patient under 18 who had a stem cell transplant for acute lymphoblastic leukemia, so the T cells may come from the graft donor. The genes are TRBV12-3 or TRBV12-4 and TRBJ1-3; perhaps TRBD1 as D (6 bases). In DNA form, the CDR3 reads TGTGCCAGCGCCCCGTACGGGGGCGGTACTGGAAACACCATATATTTT. Protein: CASAPYGGGTGNTIYF.